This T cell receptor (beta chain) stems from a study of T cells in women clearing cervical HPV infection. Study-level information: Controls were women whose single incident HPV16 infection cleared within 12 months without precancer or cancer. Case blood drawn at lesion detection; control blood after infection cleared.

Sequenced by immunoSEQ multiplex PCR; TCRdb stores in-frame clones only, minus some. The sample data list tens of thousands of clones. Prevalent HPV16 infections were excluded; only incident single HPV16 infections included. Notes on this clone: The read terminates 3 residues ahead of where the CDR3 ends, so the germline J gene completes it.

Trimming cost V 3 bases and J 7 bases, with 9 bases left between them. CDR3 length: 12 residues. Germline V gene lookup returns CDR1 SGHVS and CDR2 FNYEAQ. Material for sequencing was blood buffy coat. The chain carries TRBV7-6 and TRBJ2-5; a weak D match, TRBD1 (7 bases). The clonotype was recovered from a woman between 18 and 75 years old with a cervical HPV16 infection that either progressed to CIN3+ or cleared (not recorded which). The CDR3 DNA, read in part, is TGTGCCAGCAGCTTTCAGGGGGGGACC. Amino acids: CASSFQGGT. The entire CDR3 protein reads CASSFQGGTQYF.